These 25 T cell receptor beta chains came from one sample sequenced in a study of immune cell composition in non-small cell lung cancer. Clones were read by immunoSEQ multiplex PCR, and TCRdb kept only the in-frame ones, dropping some. The sample has around 6,700 clones, roughly 70% seen once. Sequenced sample: lung tumor tissue. These receptors came from a human donor with non-small cell lung cancer.

This chain uses TRBV4-2 with TRBJ2-3, with TRBD2 matching over 10 bases. Losses at the gene ends were 0 bases for V and 9 bases for J; bases not matched to a gene: 15. This CDR3 region has 18 residues. Germline CDR1 and CDR2: LGHNA and YNFKEQ. The CDR3 sequence is CASSQDPQRGGLTATQYF. The CDR3 coding sequence is TGTGCCAGCAGCCAAGATCCGCAGCGGGGGGGCCTAACTGCAACGCAGTATTTT.

This clone has a handful of counts. This chain connects TRBV7-2 to TRBJ2-5; tentative D call: TRBD1 (5 bases). V was pared by 5 bases and J by 4 bases, with 17 bases between. Germline loops: CDR1 SGHTA, CDR2 FQGNSA. The CDR3 runs 15 residues. For the CDR3, the DNA is TGTGCCAGCAGCCAAAGGTCTGGGGCAGGAGAGACCCAGTACTTC. It codes for CASSQRSGAGETQYF.

The rearrangement uses TRBV5-1 and TRBJ1-3, with TRBD1 matching 8 bases. This CDR3 comprises 14 residues. The V and J ends lost 6 bases and 2 bases, in that order; junction bases with no gene match: 4. Germline V gene data show CDR1 as SGHRS and CDR2 as YFSETQ. The CDR3 DNA reads as TGCGCCAGCAACCCGACAGGGGCTGGAAACACCATATATTTT. This sequence encodes CASNPTGAGNTIYF.

This clone appeared once. The genes are TRBV7-6 and TRBJ1-1, with 8 nucleotides matching TRBD1. Germline CDR1 reads SGHVS; CDR2 reads FNYEAQ. Trimming took 5 bases from V and 4 from J; bases not matched to a gene: 6. CDR3 length equals 14 residues. CDR3 nucleotides: TGTGCCAGCAGCGCCGAACAGGGGGGCACTGAAGCTTTCTTT. This sequence encodes CASSAEQGGTEAFF. The full variable domain, in which reference TRBV7-6 and TRBJ1-1 provide the parts outside the CDR3, is GAGVSQSPRYKVTKRGQDVALRCDPISGHVSLYWYRQALGQGPEFLTYFNYEAQQDKSGLPNDRFSAERPEGSISTLTIQRTEQRDSAMYRCASSAEQGGTEAFFGQGTRLTVV.

This clone qualifies as large. The chain is built from TRBV5-3 and TRBJ2-2; possible D gene TRBD1, 5 bases. TRBV5-3 is given ORF status, its function remaining uncertain. Trimming left V 0 bases short and J 6 bases short, with 12 bases between. This CDR3 is 15 amino acids long. This CDR3 reads CARSLAAGWAGELFF. CDR3 sequence (DNA): TGTGCCAGAAGCTTGGCCGCAGGGTGGGCCGGGGAGCTGTTTTTT.

J is TRBJ2-1 and V is TRBV28; D is perhaps TRBD2 (6 bases). In germline, CDR1 is MDHEN, CDR2 SYDVKM. The CDR3 contains 16 residues. V dropped 5 bases and J dropped 5 bases, with 19 bases sitting between them. DNA for the CDR3: TGTGCCAGCAGTCTCGAGCTTGGGGCGGGAAACAATGAGCAGTTCTTC. This encodes CASSLELGAGNNEQFF.

The chain is built from TRBV18 and TRBJ2-1; 7 bases are shared with TRBD2. V was pared by 4 bases and J by 10 bases, with 4 bases of the junction left unmatched. In germline, CDR1 is KGHSH, CDR2 LQKENI. CDR3 length: 12 residues. Here the CDR3 reads CASSRREGEQFF. DNA of the CDR3: TGTGCCAGCTCACGAAGGGAGGGGGAGCAGTTCTTC.

This clone was picked up one time. The chain uses TRBV5-4 and TRBJ1-1, with no clear D. CDR3 length equals 15 residues. Trimming stripped 0 bases from V and 3 bases from J, with 12 bases between. The germline V gene has CDR1 SGHNT and CDR2 YYREEE (reference sequence). This chain's CDR3 is CASSLGRGGYTEAFF. The CDR3 nucleotides are TGTGCCAGCAGCTTGGGCCGAGGCGGATACACTGAAGCTTTCTTT.

The V and J genes are TRBV5-4 and TRBJ1-1; D unclear. The CDR3 has 13 residues. V was shortened by 1 base and J by 1 base, with 5 bases between the two germline ends. Germline V lookup: CDR1 SGHNT, CDR2 YYREEE (reference sequence). The CDR3 DNA follows: TGTGCCAGCAGCTTGCAGAAGAACACTGAAGCTTTCTTT. Its translation is CASSLQKNTEAFF.

The table lists this clone with a few counts. The chain couples TRBV10-3 to TRBJ1-1; D not certain. CDR3 size: 13 residues. Per germline, CDR1 ENHRY and CDR2 SYGVKD. V gave up 7 bases and J gave up 3 bases, with 12 bases separating them. This CDR3 is CAITGFGYTEAFF. DNA for the CDR3: TGTGCCATCACGGGTTTCGGGTACACTGAAGCTTTCTTT.

V usage is TRBV6-6 and J usage is TRBJ2-3, with 10 bases identical to TRBD2. The CDR3 loop spans 15 amino acids. The germline gives CDR1 MNHNY, CDR2 SVGAGI (reference sequence). Trimming took 8 bases from V and 8 from J; bases not matched to a gene: 13. CDR3 bases: TGTGCCAGCGCGGATTCTAGCGGGAGTATTAGTACGCAGTATTTT. Translated, it gives CASADSSGSISTQYF.

The J gene is TRBJ1-6, the V gene TRBV19; TRBD1 is a possible D gene (5 bases). The CDR3 length is 13 residues. CDR1 and CDR2 (germline): LNHDA, SQIVND (reference sequence). V was cut by 7 bases and J by 10 bases, with 14 bases left in between. CDR3 bases: TGTGCCAGTAAGGAGGGGACCGGATCACCCCTCCACTTT. This codes for CASKEGTGSPLHF.

The chain links TRBV15 to TRBJ1-1; 7 bases are shared with TRBD1. Germline values: CDR1 LNHNV, CDR2 YYDKDF (reference sequence). V was clipped by 1 base and J by 1 base; unmatched bases: 6. The CDR3 has 16 residues. CDR3 protein: CATSRGQGKGNTEAFF. In DNA form, the CDR3 reads TGTGCCACCAGCAGAGGACAGGGAAAGGGGAACACTGAAGCTTTCTTT.

This clone was detected only a few times. This chain joins TRBV28 and TRBJ1-2; a possible D gene is TRBD1 (5 bases). Germline V gene lookup returns CDR1 MDHEN and CDR2 SYDVKM. The CDR3 covers 13 residues. CDR3 sequence (DNA): TGTGCGGTCGCCGCAGGGTTTGACTATGGCTACACCTTC. Amino acid sequence: CAVAAGFDYGYTF.

This clone was observed a single time. This rearrangement joins TRBV28 to TRBJ2-7; 7 nucleotides align to TRBD1. Germline CDR1 reads MDHEN; CDR2 reads SYDVKM. With 6 bases clipped from V and 4 bases from J, the junction kept 6 bases outside the gene matches. The CDR3 length is 13 residues. The CDR3 spells CASRTGTAYEQYF. The CDR3 nucleotides read TGTGCCAGCAGAACCGGGACAGCTTACGAGCAGTACTTC. Based on the CDR3 plus reference TRBV28 and TRBJ2-7, the full variable domain is DVKVTQSSRYLVKRTGEKVFLECVQDMDHENMFWYRQDPGLGLRLIYFSYDVKMKEKGDIPEGYSVSREKKERFSLILESASTNQTSMYLCASRTGTAYEQYFGPGTRLTVT.

The rearrangement uses TRBV5-5 and TRBJ2-3; maybe TRBD1 (5 bases). V shed 0 bases and J shed 0 bases, with 14 bases lying between them. CDR1 SGHKS and CDR2 YYEKEE come from the germline V gene (reference sequence). This CDR3 contains 17 residues. Here the CDR3 reads CASSLGGRARSTDTQYF. Written as DNA, the CDR3 is TGTGCCAGCAGCTTGGGGGGCCGGGCCAGAAGCACAGATACGCAGTATTTT.

The rearrangement links TRBV5-1 to TRBJ2-7; 9 bases align to TRBD2. This CDR3 has 14 residues. The junction had 0 bases not matched to a gene; V was cut back by 2 bases and J by 0 bases. Per the germline V gene, CDR1 is SGHRS and CDR2 is YFSETQ. This chain's CDR3 is CASSLAGGSYEQYF. CDR3 in DNA: TGCGCCAGCAGCTTAGCGGGAGGCTCCTACGAGCAGTACTTC.

This chain joins TRBV19 and TRBJ2-3; 16 bases are a match to TRBD2. Germline assignment: CDR1 LNHDA and CDR2 SQIVND (reference sequence). The CDR3 sequence is 16 residues long. The junction had 3 bases not matched to a gene; V was cut back by 3 bases and J by 6 bases. The CDR3: CASSMGLAGGPDTQYF. The CDR3 DNA follows: TGTGCCAGTAGTATGGGACTAGCGGGAGGGCCGGATACGCAGTATTTT.

This sequence joins TRBV7-8 and TRBJ2-7; 9 bases are shared with TRBD1. J was trimmed by 6 bases and V by 5 bases; bases with no gene match: 8. The length of the CDR3 is 14 residues. Germline assignment: CDR1 SGHVS and CDR2 FQNEAQ. As DNA, the CDR3 is TGTGCCAGCAGCATGGACAGGGGTGGCTTCGAGCAGTACTTC. This sequence encodes CASSMDRGGFEQYF.

The chain has TRBV6-1 and TRBJ1-5; D unresolved. In germline, CDR1 is MNHNS, CDR2 SASEGT. The CDR3 is made up of 16 amino acids. Trimming removed 2 bases from V and 3 bases from J, with 14 bases in between. CDR3 region: CASSERGSVFNQPQHF. Written as DNA, the CDR3 is TGTGCCAGCAGTGAAAGAGGATCCGTGTTCAATCAGCCCCAGCATTTT.

The chain has TRBV7-2 and TRBJ2-1; no clear D gene. Per germline, CDR1 SGHTA and CDR2 FQGNSA. The CDR3 has 13 residues. The V end was cut by 5 bases, the J end by 15 bases, with 20 bases between. CDR3 bases: TGTGCCAGCAGCGTAGACTCCACCCCAGGCTGGTTCTTC. Translation: CASSVDSTPGWFF.

The chain links TRBV11-2 to TRBJ2-7; 8 bases fit TRBD1. With V trimmed by 0 bases and J by 8 bases, 6 bases remained unmatched. The CDR3 is 14 residues long. Germline V gene sequence: CDR1 SGHAT, CDR2 FQNNGV. The CDR3 sequence: CASSLDSTGVQQYF. In nucleotides, the CDR3 is TGTGCCAGCAGCTTAGATTCGACAGGGGTTCAGCAGTACTTC.

This clone came up a few times. The chain combines TRBV7-2 with TRBJ1-2, with 9 positions matching TRBD1. V lost 4 bases and J lost 7; bases outside the gene matches: 7. The CDR3 spans 14 residues. Germline loops: CDR1 SGHTA, CDR2 FQGNSA. The CDR3 region has the DNA TGTGCCAGCAGCTCACAGGGGGCGCAGGGTGGCTACACCTTC. It translates to CASSSQGAQGGYTF.

The V and J genes are TRBV11-1 and TRBJ2-5; weak D call: TRBD1 (6 bases). The CDR3 has 14 amino acids. V was cut by 5 bases and J by 1 base, with 11 bases left in between. Looked up from germline, CDR1 is SGHAT and CDR2 is FQDESV (reference sequence). The CDR3 nucleotides read TGTGCCAGCAGCCGCGGACAGTTCCAAGAGACCCAGTACTTC. It is translated as CASSRGQFQETQYF.

The V and J genes are TRBV10-1 and TRBJ1-1; D is undetermined. The CDR3 is 13 amino acids. Trimming took 5 bases from V and 2 from J, leaving 9 bases between them. Germline CDR1 reads WNHNN; CDR2 reads SYGVQD (reference sequence). The CDR3 coding sequence is TGCGCCAGCAGTCGGCAGACTAACACTGAAGCTTTCTTT. As protein: CASSRQTNTEAFF.